The rows below give T cell receptor beta chains drawn from one sample of a study of T cell responses to AZD1222 COVID-19 vaccine. Assay used: immunoSEQ multiplex PCR; TCRdb lists only in-frame clones, some missing. Of 90,000 to 150,000 clones in the sample, 70% to 90% were seen once. This specimen was peripheral blood, taken on day 0 of AZD1222 vaccination. These receptors were taken from an adult in good health. CDR3s leave out the opening cysteine and the closing phenylalanine or tryptophan.

>TRBJ2-7|TRBV14
ASSRTSGISYEQY
>TRBJ1-2|TRBV7-6
ASSLASEGAHLGYT
>TRBJ2-3|TRBV7-2
ASSLLPSGGVADTQY
>TRBJ2-1|TRBV7-2
ASSLEQGALNEQF
>TRBJ2-3|TRBV27
ASSAYQGSTDTQY
>TRBJ2-1|TRBV6-1
ASSELAGGYNEQF
>TRBJ1-2|TRBV7-9
ASSPGSGNT
>TRBJ2-1|TRBV10-3
AISDRIAGRGEQF
>TRBJ1-5|TRBV12-3/TRBV12-4
ASSFVGDQPQH
>TRBJ1-3|TRBV2
ASSDGRIGNTIY
>TRBJ1-2|TRBV7-2
ASSWIRRVSGYT
>TRBJ1-2|TRBV28
ASSLSQGAYGYT
>TRBJ1-4|TRBV7-9
ASSPTDRGDREKLF
>TRBJ2-7|TRBV5-1
ASSLRSPYEQY